These T cell receptor beta chains were read from a single sample in a study of long-term antiretroviral therapy in people with HIV. This table comes from immunoSEQ multiplex PCR, and its TCRdb copy is limited to in-frame clones, with some not included. The table shows about 15,000 clones, with about 85% occurring only once. The material was unsorted PBMCs, obtained 1.2 years before starting antiretroviral therapy. These receptors were taken from a young man with HIV. CDR3s include the opening cysteine and the closing phenylalanine or tryptophan. Each record gives: CDR3 DNA, CDR3 protein, D gene, V gene, clone size, J gene. The D gene is left open where the match is weak. Clone size appears in some rows only: once, few, many, or a class for an expanded clone.

TGCGCCAGCAGCTACGGGGGGAACGGCTACACCTTC | CASSYGGNGYTF | - | TRBV5-1 | few | TRBJ1-2
TGCGCCAGCAGCTTGGGGGGACTAGCGGGAGGGTCCTACAATGAGCAGTTCTTC | CASSLGGLAGGSYNEQFF | TRBD2 | TRBV5-1 | - | TRBJ2-1
TGTGCCATCAGTGTGCAAATTAATGAAAAACTGTTTTTT | CAISVQINEKLFF | - | TRBV10-3 | - | TRBJ1-4
TGTGCCAGCAGCCAAGGGGAAGCGGGGGAAGAGACCCAGTACTTC | CASSQGEAGEETQYF | TRBD2 | TRBV4-2 | - | TRBJ2-5
TGTGCCAGCAGGCCATGGGGGGCAGCAGATACGCAGTATTTT | CASRPWGAADTQYF | - | TRBV6-5 | - | TRBJ2-3
TGTGCCAGTAGCCCCCAAGAGAGCTCCTACGAGCAGTACTTC | CASSPQESSYEQYF | - | TRBV19 | - | TRBJ2-7
TGTGCCAGCAGGTGGGGGAGGGGGTATAGTGGCTACACCTTC | CASRWGRGYSGYTF | - | TRBV7-2 | - | TRBJ1-2
TGTGCCTCCCGAGGGAACTATGACTACACCTTC | CASRGNYDYTF | - | TRBV18 | - | TRBJ1-2
TGCGCCAGCAGCTCGGACAGGGAGGGTAATTCACCCCTCCACTTT | CASSSDREGNSPLHF | TRBD1 | TRBV5-1 | - | TRBJ1-6
TGTGCCAGCAGCCCGTCCGGGAGCCCCGAAGAGACCCAGTACTTC | CASSPSGSPEETQYF | - | TRBV7-9 | - | TRBJ2-5
TGTGCCAGCAGCCCGTATACTAGCGCCACCTACAATGAGCAGTTCTTC | CASSPYTSATYNEQFF | TRBD2 | TRBV7-3 | - | TRBJ2-1
TGCGCCAGCAGCTTGACACAGTTAAGGGATTCACCCCTCCACTTT | CASSLTQLRDSPLHF | - | TRBV5-1 | few | TRBJ1-6
TGTGCCAGCAGTCAAACTAGCGGGGGCCGGAATGAGCAGTTCTTC | CASSQTSGGRNEQFF | TRBD2 | TRBV28 | - | TRBJ2-1
TGTGCCAGCAGTGTTACCTGGAACACTGAAGCTTTCTTT | CASSVTWNTEAFF | - | TRBV27 | - | TRBJ1-1
TGTGCCAGCAGCGTGACTAGTTTCAACGAGCAGTACTTC | CASSVTSFNEQYF | - | TRBV11-3 | once | TRBJ2-7
TGTGCCAGCAGTTTAATCAGGGCGAACACCGGGGAGCTGTTTTTT | CASSLIRANTGELFF | - | TRBV27 | - | TRBJ2-2
TGCGCCAGCAGCTTGGGGACTAGCGGGAGAGGAGTAGGAGAGACCCAGTACTTC | CASSLGTSGRGVGETQYF | TRBD2 | TRBV5-1 | - | TRBJ2-5
TGTGCCAGCAGCCAAGACTTCCCTGAGACCCAGTACTTC | CASSQDFPETQYF | - | TRBV7-9 | - | TRBJ2-5
TGTGCCAGCAGCCCACAGGGAGATGGCTACACCTTC | CASSPQGDGYTF | - | TRBV7-2 | few | TRBJ1-2
TGCAGCGTCGGACAGGGTACTGGCTACACCTTC | CSVGQGTGYTF | TRBD1 | TRBV29-1 | - | TRBJ1-2
TGTGCCAGCAGTTTAGTGGAGACCCAGTACTTC | CASSLVETQYF | - | TRBV28 | once | TRBJ2-5
TGCGCCAGCAGCCAAGGCTCCATGAGGGGCTATGGCTACACCTTC | CASSQGSMRGYGYTF | - | TRBV4-3 | - | TRBJ1-2
TGTGCCAGCAGCCAAAAGGGACTAGCGGGGTCCTACGAGCAGTACTTC | CASSQKGLAGSYEQYF | TRBD2 | TRBV7-2 | few | TRBJ2-7
TGTGCCAGCAGTTATCGGGGACTAACCTACAATGAGCAGTTCTTC | CASSYRGLTYNEQFF | TRBD2 | TRBV6-5 | - | TRBJ2-1
TGTGCCAGTAGTATAGATCTTGGATACAGATACGAGCAGTACTTC | CASSIDLGYRYEQYF | - | TRBV19 | few | TRBJ2-7
TGTGCCAGCAGCCAGGGACACTCGAACACTGAAGCTTTCTTT | CASSQGHSNTEAFF | - | TRBV14 | - | TRBJ1-1
TGTGCCAGCAGCTGGGGGACGGGTGGCGAGCAGTACTTC | CASSWGTGGEQYF | - | TRBV7-9 | once | TRBJ2-7
TGTGCCATCAGTGGACAGGGGCTGAACACTGAAGCTTTCTTT | CAISGQGLNTEAFF | TRBD1 | TRBV10-3 | - | TRBJ1-1
TGTGCCAGCAGCTTGTCTAGCACAGATACGCAGTATTTT | CASSLSSTDTQYF | - | TRBV5-4 | - | TRBJ2-3
TGCAGCGTTGTTTCAGCGCTTAACTATGGCTACACCTTC | CSVVSALNYGYTF | - | TRBV29-1 | - | TRBJ1-2
TGTGCCAGCAGCCCGACAGGGTACGAGCAGTACTTC | CASSPTGYEQYF | TRBD1 | TRBV7-9 | - | TRBJ2-7
TGTGCCAGCAGTTTAGATCAGTTCTTGGGGTTTGGGAAAGCGAACACCGGGGAGCTGTTTTTT | CASSLDQFLGFGKANTGELFF | - | TRBV27 | few | TRBJ2-2
TGCAGCGCAGCCCCGGGACATCTGAACACCGGGGAGCTGTTTTTT | CSAAPGHLNTGELFF | - | TRBV29-1 | - | TRBJ2-2
TGCAGTGCTAGTGGGGGGGAAAAACTGTTTTTT | CSASGGEKLFF | - | TRBV20-1 | - | TRBJ1-4
TGTGCCAGCAGCCAAGAACTAGCAGCCGAGCAGTACTTC | CASSQELAAEQYF | - | TRBV4-2 | - | TRBJ2-7
TGCGCCAGCAGCCAAGATTGGACAGGAGGGCGAGGTGAGCAGTTCTTC | CASSQDWTGGRGEQFF | - | TRBV4-3 | - | TRBJ2-1
TGTGCCAGCAGCTACCTCGCGGCTTTGAACACTGAAGCTTTCTTT | CASSYLAALNTEAFF | - | TRBV7-9 | - | TRBJ1-1
TGTGCCAGTAGTATTAGCTCTGGAAACACCATATATTTT | CASSISSGNTIYF | - | TRBV19 | - | TRBJ1-3
TGCGCCAGCACTCAGGCGGGGGGACCCAACACTGAAGCTTTCTTT | CASTQAGGPNTEAFF | - | TRBV5-1 | - | TRBJ1-1
TGTGCCAGCAGCGAAGAAGCGGGGGGCCTAAGGAGCTCCTACGAGCAGTACTTC | CASSEEAGGLRSSYEQYF | TRBD2 | TRBV7-9 | - | TRBJ2-7
TGTGCCAGCAGCCAACCCGGTTGGGGACAGGGAACTGAAGCTTTCTTT | CASSQPGWGQGTEAFF | TRBD1 | TRBV14 | - | TRBJ1-1
TGTGCCAGCTCACCACGGACAGGGGACTACGAGCAGTACTTC | CASSPRTGDYEQYF | TRBD1 | TRBV18 | - | TRBJ2-7
TGTGCCAGTAGTGTCCGGGACAGCACTAACTATGGCTACACCTTC | CASSVRDSTNYGYTF | TRBD1 | TRBV19 | - | TRBJ1-2
TGTGCCAGCAGCCCGGGGGGACTAGCGCGGTCCTACGAGCAGTACTTC | CASSPGGLARSYEQYF | TRBD2 | TRBV7-3 | - | TRBJ2-7
TGTGCAAGTCGCTTAAAAAGGGGGCGCCGGCCCCAGCATTTT | CASRLKRGRRPQHF | - | TRBV12-2 | - | TRBJ1-5
TGTGCCAGCAGCTTGGCACTTGTCTACAATGAGCAGTTCTTC | CASSLALVYNEQFF | - | TRBV5-5 | - | TRBJ2-1
TGTGCCAGTAGGAGACAGACAAGTATTTCACCCCTCCACTTT | CASRRQTSISPLHF | - | TRBV19 | - | TRBJ1-6
TGTGCCTGGGGGAGACCCATCAATGAAAAACTGTTTTTT | CAWGRPINEKLFF | - | TRBV30 | - | TRBJ1-4
TGTGCCATCAGTGAAAGAACAGATACGCAGTATTTT | CAISERTDTQYF | - | TRBV10-3 | - | TRBJ2-3
TGTGCCAGCAGTTACTCCCTAAACACAGATACGCAGTATTTT | CASSYSLNTDTQYF | - | TRBV6-5 | - | TRBJ2-3
TGTGCCATCAGTGAGTCACAGGGAGCCAGCGGGAGTTCCTACGAGCAGTACTTC | CAISESQGASGSSYEQYF | TRBD2 | TRBV10-3 | - | TRBJ2-7
TGTGCCAGTACCGTGGGGGTCACAGATACGCAGTATTTT | CASTVGVTDTQYF | - | TRBV19 | - | TRBJ2-3
TGCGCCAGCAGCCAAGAGGGGACAGATCTAGATGAGCAGTTCTTC | CASSQEGTDLDEQFF | TRBD1 | TRBV4-3 | - | TRBJ2-1
TGCGCCAGCTGTGCTGCGGGTTACTCCTACAATGAGCAGTTCTTC | CASCAAGYSYNEQFF | - | TRBV5-1 | - | TRBJ2-1
TGTGCCAGCAGCTTGACCGGATCCTACGAGCAGTACTTC | CASSLTGSYEQYF | - | TRBV5-4 | - | TRBJ2-7
TGTGCCAGCAACACGGGACTAGCGGGAGAGACCCAGTACTTC | CASNTGLAGETQYF | TRBD2 | TRBV6-1 | - | TRBJ2-5
TGCGCCAGCAGCCAAAGTTTATTCCAGGGCTACGAGCAGTACTTC | CASSQSLFQGYEQYF | - | TRBV4-1 | - | TRBJ2-7